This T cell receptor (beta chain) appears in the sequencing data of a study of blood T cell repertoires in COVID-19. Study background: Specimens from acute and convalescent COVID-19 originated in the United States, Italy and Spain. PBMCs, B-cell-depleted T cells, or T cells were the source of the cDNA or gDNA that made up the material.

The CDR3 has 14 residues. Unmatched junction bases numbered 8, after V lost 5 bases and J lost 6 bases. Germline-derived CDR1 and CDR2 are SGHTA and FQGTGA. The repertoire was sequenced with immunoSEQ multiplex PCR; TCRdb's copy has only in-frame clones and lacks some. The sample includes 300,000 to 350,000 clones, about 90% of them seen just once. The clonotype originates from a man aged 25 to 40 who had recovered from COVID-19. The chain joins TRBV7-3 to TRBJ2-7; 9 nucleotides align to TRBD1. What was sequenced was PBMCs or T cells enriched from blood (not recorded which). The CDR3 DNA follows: TGTGCCAGCAGCGCCTACGGGACAGGGAGCGAGCAGTACTTC. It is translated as CASSAYGTGSEQYF.